The next 9 T cell receptor beta chains were all read from a single sample in a study of T cell repertoires in cytomegalovirus infection. TCRdb re-called the reads through MiXCR, storing one row per CDR3 protein. The data show approximately 500,000 distinct CDR3 sequences, about 15% seen once. The sequenced sample consisted of CD8+ T cells from PBMCs. Source of these receptors: a human donor in good health (CMV status not recorded). Some clones in this sample may be carry-over from other donors' samples.

V and J are TRBV30 and TRBJ1-5, with D tentatively TRBD1 (5 bases). Per the germline V gene, CDR1 is GTSNPN and CDR2 is SVGIG (reference sequence). Deletions cut 7 bases from V and 1 base from J, with 8 bases between. CDR3 length: 12 residues. The DNA of the CDR3 is TGTGCCTTACAGGCGAGCAATCAGCCCCAGCATTTT. Amino acids: CALQASNQPQHF.

This clonotype was observed at least ten times. The chain employs TRBV7-3 and TRBJ2-3; unclear D gene. The length of the CDR3 is 13 residues. V was shortened by 4 bases and J by 5 bases, with 10 bases between the two germline ends. Germline values: CDR1 SGHTA, CDR2 FQGTGA. Here the CDR3 reads CASSSDGLDTQYF. CDR3 bases: TGTGCCAGCAGCTCGGACGGGCTAGATACGCAGTATTTT.

In this sample, this clonotype turned up many times. The chain couples TRBV7-8 to TRBJ2-2; TRBD1 matches at 7 bases. Germline CDR1 SGHVS, CDR2 FQNEAQ. Trimming took 5 bases from V and 7 from J; bases not matched to a gene: 4. The length of the CDR3 is 13 residues. Here the CDR3 reads CASSPQGIGELFF. CDR3 nucleotide sequence: TGTGCCAGCAGCCCACAGGGGATCGGGGAGCTGTTTTTT.

This clonotype has ten or more counts. V and J are TRBV7-6 and TRBJ2-4; no clear D. The CDR3 extends over 14 amino acids. The germline V and J ends were trimmed by 1 base and 0 bases, with 4 bases remaining between them. The V gene's germline CDR1 is SGHVS and CDR2 FNYEAQ. The CDR3 DNA reads TGTGCCAGCAGCTTAGGGCCAGCCAAAAACATTCAGTACTTC. Translation gives CASSLGPAKNIQYF.

This clonotype has a handful of counts. The chain combines TRBV27 with TRBJ1-6; perhaps TRBD1 as D (6 bases). Germline CDR1 is MNHEY and CDR2 is SMNVEV (reference sequence). The CDR3 has 14 residues. V dropped 3 bases and J dropped 8 bases, with 11 bases sitting between them. The CDR3 spells CASSLGGTYSPLHF. In DNA form, the CDR3 reads TGTGCCAGCAGTTTGGGGGGCACGTATTCACCCCTCCACTTT.

This clonotype was detected a few times. J is TRBJ2-5 and V is TRBV3-1; D is unresolved. CDR3 size: 15 residues. The germline gives CDR1 LGHDT, CDR2 YNNKEL (reference sequence). Trimming took off 0 bases at V and 6 bases at J, with 14 bases between the two ends. The CDR3 region has the DNA TGTGCCAGCAGCCAAGATGAGTGGGCTGTAAAGACCCAGTACTTC. Protein product: CASSQDEWAVKTQYF.

Only a few counts were recorded for this clonotype. The chain uses TRBV6-6 and TRBJ2-7; D gene ambiguous. Germline lookup yields CDR1 MNHNY and CDR2 SVGAGI (reference sequence). V was cut by 0 bases and J by 1 base, with 13 bases left in between. This CDR3 is built from 16 residues. CDR3 amino acids: CASSYSKEGQSYEQYF. Here the CDR3 DNA reads TGTGCCAGCAGTTACTCGAAGGAAGGGCAGTCCTACGAGCAGTACTTC.

The chain is built from TRBV27 and TRBJ1-2, with D unresolved. The CDR3 consists of 17 residues. With 4 bases removed from V and 0 bases from J, the gap between germline ends came to 18 bases. Germline V gene data show CDR1 as MNHEY and CDR2 as SMNVEV (reference sequence). CDR3 in amino acids: CASSSIRLTTSNYGYTF. DNA of the CDR3: TGTGCCAGCAGTTCGATACGGCTTACGACTTCTAACTATGGCTACACCTTC.

This clonotype was picked up a small number of times. J is TRBJ1-2 and V is TRBV10-2, with D uncertain. Trimming shortened V by 2 bases and J by 0 bases, and 7 bases separated the two germline ends. The CDR3 is 14 amino acids. Germline values: CDR1 WSHSY, CDR2 SAAADI. In DNA form, the CDR3 reads TGCGCCAGCAGTGAGAACAGAGCTAACTATGGCTACACCTTC. This codes for CASSENRANYGYTF.